The 16 T cell receptor beta chains presented below share a single source sample, sequenced in a study of identifying expanded T cells in peripheral blood. Sequenced by immunoSEQ multiplex PCR; TCRdb stores in-frame clones only, minus some. The repertoire consists of fewer than 130,000 clones, with around nine tenths occurring once and the leading ten covering 16%. Sample: blood. The receptors were sampled from a person aged 18 to 75 in good health.

The chain links TRBV7-2 to TRBJ1-5, with unresolved D. The CDR3 covers 13 residues. The germline gives CDR1 SGHTA, CDR2 FQGNSA. V lost 5 bases and J lost 5, with 10 bases in between. The chain's CDR3 is CASSVSFDQPQHF. The CDR3, as DNA: TGTGCCAGCAGCGTCAGTTTCGATCAGCCCCAGCATTTT.

The chain recombines TRBV29-1 with TRBJ1-5; weak D call: TRBD1 (6 bases). V was cut by 6 bases and J by 3 bases, with 12 bases left in between. Germline values: CDR1 SQVTM, CDR2 ANQGSEA. The CDR3 spans 13 residues. CDR3 nucleotide sequence: TGCAGCGTCGCAGGGGCCCACAATCAGCCCCAGCATTTT. This encodes CSVAGAHNQPQHF.

The chain is built from TRBV6-1 and TRBJ1-6; D is ambiguous. V shed 1 base and J shed 6 bases, with 4 bases lying between them. This CDR3 is built from 13 residues. Germline assignment: CDR1 MNHNS and CDR2 SASEGT. The CDR3 DNA reads TGTGCCAGCAGTGAAGGTCCTAATTCACCCCTCCACTTT. It specifies CASSEGPNSPLHF.

The gene calls are TRBV5-1 and TRBJ1-3, with a possible D match to TRBD1 (6 bases). V was cut by 1 base and J by 1 base, with 15 bases left in between. Germline lookup yields CDR1 SGHRS and CDR2 YFSETQ. The length of the CDR3 is 17 residues. The CDR3 nucleotides are TGCGCCAGCAGCTTGACGGGACACTTGCTTTCTGGAAACACCATATATTTT. Translated, it gives CASSLTGHLLSGNTIYF.

The chain joins TRBV6-5 to TRBJ1-5; D remains unclear. The CDR3 is 14 residues long. V dropped 0 bases and J dropped 5 bases, with 8 bases sitting between them. Germline assignment: CDR1 MNHEY and CDR2 SVGAGI. The CDR3 protein is CASSYSSADQPQHF. Here the CDR3 DNA reads TGTGCCAGCAGTTACTCGAGTGCGGATCAGCCCCAGCATTTT.

Written as DNA, the CDR3 is TGTGCCAGCAGCTTAGTGGGGGGATACACCGGGGAGCTGTTTTTT. Its protein product is CASSLVGGYTGELFF. The chain recombines TRBV7-2 with TRBJ2-2; D is possibly TRBD2 (6 bases). V lost 1 base to trimming and J lost 3 bases, with 9 bases between them. CDR3 length: 15 amino acids. Germline CDR1 SGHTA, CDR2 FQGNSA.

This chain connects TRBV18 to TRBJ2-4, with D tentatively TRBD1 (5 bases). CDR3 size: 12 residues. Per germline, CDR1 KGHSH and CDR2 LQKENI. Trimming removed 3 bases from V and 11 bases from J, with 11 bases in between. The CDR3, as DNA: TGTGCCAGCTCACCGGGGCGGTACGTTCAGTACTTC. This translates into CASSPGRYVQYF.

For the CDR3, the DNA is TGTGCCAGCAGTTCCGTAGCGGTCCAAGAGACCCAGTACTTC. As protein: CASSSVAVQETQYF. The chain uses TRBV28 and TRBJ2-5, with a tentative D call TRBD2 (6 bases). CDR3 length: 14 residues. In germline, CDR1 is MDHEN, CDR2 SYDVKM. V was pared by 4 bases and J by 1 base, with 10 bases between.

Turning to this clone: Distinct nucleotide sequences in the sample also encode this CDR3. The chain combines TRBV9 with TRBJ2-7, with TRBD1 matching 9 bases. The CDR3 is 14 residues long. The ends lost 2 bases at V and 5 bases at J; junction bases unmatched: 5. The V gene's germline CDR1 is SGDLS and CDR2 YYNGEE. This chain's CDR3 is CASSVGQGSDEQYF. The DNA of the CDR3 is TGTGCCAGCAGCGTGGGACAGGGCAGCGACGAGCAGTACTTC.

This clone was seen a single time. The chain employs TRBV7-8 and TRBJ1-3, with 8 bases lining up with TRBD1. The J segment lost 2 bases and the V segment lost 0 bases, leaving 6 bases of the junction unmatched. Germline V gene data show CDR1 as SGHVS and CDR2 as FQNEAQ. The CDR3 contains 17 residues. This CDR3 is CASSLAVTGAAGNTIYF. CDR3 nucleotides: TGTGCCAGCAGCTTAGCGGTGACAGGGGCCGCTGGAAACACCATATATTTT.

This clone was recorded a few times. The chain recombines TRBV27 with TRBJ2-5; the D is unclear. The germline CDR1 and CDR2 sequences are MNHEY and SMNVEV (reference sequence). The CDR3 is 15 amino acids. V was clipped by 5 bases and J by 1 base, with 14 bases between them. Here the CDR3 DNA reads TGTGCCAGCAGTCTGACTCCGTGGGTCCAAGAGACCCAGTACTTC. This translates into CASSLTPWVQETQYF.

The chain couples TRBV11-2 to TRBJ2-1, with a weak D call TRBD2 (5 bases). V lost 1 base, J lost 4 bases, and 8 bases lay in between. CDR3 size: 14 residues. Looked up from germline, CDR1 is SGHAT and CDR2 is FQNNGV. CDR3 sequence reads: CASSLAGMYNEQFF. For the CDR3, the DNA is TGTGCCAGCAGCTTAGCGGGGATGTACAATGAGCAGTTCTTC.

The chain employs TRBV6-6 and TRBJ1-2; no definite D call. V was pared by 0 bases and J by 4 bases, with 12 bases between. Looked up from germline, CDR1 is MNHNY and CDR2 is SVGAGI (reference sequence). CDR3 length: 15 residues. Written as DNA, the CDR3 is TGTGCCAGCAGTTACTCGGTGGGTCGCTCCTATGGCTACACCTTC. Translation gives CASSYSVGRSYGYTF.

J is TRBJ2-1 and V is TRBV5-5; TRBD2 is a possible D gene (5 bases). The CDR3 totals 15 residues. V dropped 1 base and J dropped 1 base, with 9 bases sitting between them. The germline V gene encodes CDR1 SGHKS and CDR2 YYEKEE (reference sequence). The CDR3 DNA reads TGTGCCAGCAGCTTGAGGGAGAGTTCCTACAATGAGCAGTTCTTC. Amino acid sequence: CASSLRESSYNEQFF.

This clone is a singleton in its sample. Sequence at one end of the junction differs from germline and may be a read error. The V and J genes are TRBV5-1 and TRBJ1-2; tentatively, D is TRBD1 (6 bases). The CDR3 consists of 13 residues. The germline V gene has CDR1 SGHRS and CDR2 YFSETQ. The CDR3 region has the DNA TGCGCCAGCAGCCCGACTACCACAGGGTCCTTGGCCTTC. Amino acids: CASSPTTTGSLAF.

This chain joins TRBV6-4 and TRBJ2-5; D might be TRBD1 (6 bases). V shed 10 bases and J shed 4 bases, with 22 bases lying between them. Germline V gene lookup returns CDR1 MRHNA and CDR2 SNTAGT. CDR3 size: 15 residues. The CDR3 nucleotides are TGTGCCATCAAGACAGGCGAAAAGAGGGTAGAGACCCAGTACTTC. This sequence encodes CAIKTGEKRVETQYF.